This T cell receptor beta chain emerged from a study of T cell responses to AZD1222 COVID-19 vaccine. Here immunoSEQ multiplex PCR was the method, and the copy in TCRdb shows in-frame clones only, minus some. The table has about 100,000 clones, around 89% seen once; the top ten hold 15% to 20%. Overall study findings and caveats: Unmutated variant regions are reportedly the target of nearly half of TCRs that are spike-specific.

As regards this clone: The antigen is not known.

There are 14 residues in the CDR3. The germline gives CDR1 ENHRY, CDR2 SYGVKD. The ends were cut back, 8 bases at V and 0 bases at J, with 11 bases in the middle. This chain uses TRBV10-3 with TRBJ1-3; D is uncertain. The receptor comes from an adult in good health. The sequenced sample was peripheral blood, obtained on day 0 of AZD1222 vaccination. CDR3 residues: CAIGEGTSGNTIYF. In nucleotides, the CDR3 is TGTGCCATCGGGGAGGGAACCTCTGGAAACACCATATATTTT.